This T cell receptor (beta chain) is drawn from a study of low-dose radiotherapy and immunotherapy resistance in tumors. V lost 7 bases to trimming and J lost 8 bases, with 21 bases between them. In germline, CDR1 is ENHRY, CDR2 SYGVKD. The CDR3 loop spans 15 amino acids. Gene-specific TRAV and TRBV primers were used for first-strand cDNA, covering alpha and beta chains. The authors ran approximately 20 PCR cycles to amplify TCRs with a constant-region primer and V-primer adapter. TCRdb re-called the reads with MiXCR, one entry per CDR3 protein. This table has 8,500 to 10,000 distinct CDR3 sequences, 35% to 50% appearing once. This clonotype is classed as medium-sized.

V and J are TRBV10-3 and TRBJ2-1, with D perhaps matching TRBD2 (6 bases). This receptor was taken from a human donor with advanced metastatic prostate, ovarian, gallbladder or colorectal cancer (not recorded which). This table probably holds off-target reads from a library built for another chain. CDR3 region: CAIMGQGGEPDEQFF. CDR3 in DNA: TGTGCCATCATGGGTCAAGGAGGGGAGCCCGATGAGCAGTTCTTC.